What follows are 16 T cell receptor beta chains derived from one specimen sequenced in a study of blood T cell repertoires in COVID-19. This table comes from immunoSEQ multiplex PCR, and its TCRdb copy is limited to in-frame clones, with some not included. The sample includes around 200,000 clones, more than 85% seen only once; the top ten take 1.1%. Specimen: peripheral blood. Receptors were obtained from a man aged 30-40 years with acute or convalescent COVID-19.

In this sample, this clone turned up once. This chain joins TRBV13 and TRBJ2-4, with a possible D match to TRBD2 (6 bases). Deletions cut 8 bases from V and 1 base from J, with 12 bases between. Germline assignment: CDR1 PRHDT and CDR2 FYEKMQ (reference sequence). This CDR3 has 14 residues. CDR3 protein: CASRIGGAKNIQYF. As DNA, the CDR3 is TGTGCCAGCCGGATCGGGGGTGCCAAAAACATTCAGTACTTC.

The chain links TRBV9 to TRBJ1-5; TRBD1 is a possible D gene (5 bases). V lost 3 bases to trimming and J lost 5 bases, with 15 bases between them. Germline CDR1 reads SGDLS; CDR2 reads YYNGEE. This CDR3 is 15 amino acids long. The CDR3 DNA is TGTGCCAGCAGCGAGGGGCCCCGTTTCGATCAGCCCCAGCATTTT. Encoded protein: CASSEGPRFDQPQHF.

This sequence joins TRBV21-1 and TRBJ2-3; the DNA was not compared with TRBD2, the D call given in the table. TRBV21-1 is listed as a pseudogene. The CDR3 is made up of 15 amino acids. The CDR3 loop is CASSKEAGRADTQYF. The DNA for the CDR3 is TGTGCCAGCAGCAAAGAGGCAGGGAGGGCAGATACGCAGTATTTT.

The chain couples TRBV7-9 to TRBJ1-2; D is perhaps TRBD1 (5 bases). The CDR3 is 15 amino acids. Germline-derived CDR1 and CDR2 are SEHNR and FQNEAQ (reference sequence). V shed 2 bases and J shed 4 bases, with 14 bases lying between them. The DNA of the CDR3 is TGTGCCAGCAGCTTACAGGGCCTCACTACCTATGGCTACACCTTC. Amino acids: CASSLQGLTTYGYTF. Full variable domain (missing parts from reference TRBV7-9 and TRBJ1-2): DTGVSQNPRHKITKRGQNVTFRCDPISEHNRLYWYRQTLGQGPEFLTYFQNEAQLEKSRLLSDRFSAERPKGSFSTLEIQRTEQGDSAMYLCASSLQGLTTYGYTFGSGTRLTVV.

The rearrangement links TRBV10-3 to TRBJ2-2; TRBD2 agrees at 8 bases. Germline V lookup: CDR1 ENHRY, CDR2 SYGVKD. The V and J ends lost 6 bases and 7 bases, in that order; junction bases with no gene match: 4. This CDR3 region has 13 residues. Written as DNA, the CDR3 is TGTGCCATCAGGAGCGGGAGACTCGGGGAGCTGTTTTTT. Residues: CAIRSGRLGELFF.

A few counts support this clone. V gene TRBV19 combines with J gene TRBJ1-5; TRBD1 agrees at 10 bases. Germline assignment: CDR1 LNHDA and CDR2 SQIVND (reference sequence). V shed 4 bases, J shed 4 bases, and the junction held 4 bases outside the gene matches. The CDR3 extends over 15 amino acids. For the CDR3, the DNA is TGTGCCAGTAGTACAAAGGGACAGGGGAATCAGCCCCAGCATTTT. Amino acids: CASSTKGQGNQPQHF. Complete variable domain (other parts from reference TRBV19 and TRBJ1-5): DGGITQSPKYLFRKEGQNVTLSCEQNLNHDAMYWYRQDPGQGLRLIYYSQIVNDFQKGDIAEGYSVSREKKESFPLTVTSAQKNPTAFYLCASSTKGQGNQPQHFGDGTRLSIL.

V and J are TRBV5-1 and TRBJ1-6, with D unresolved. Trimming left V 4 bases short and J 8 bases short, with 19 bases between. Germline-derived CDR1 and CDR2 are SGHRS and YFSETQ. The CDR3 contains 16 residues. The CDR3 spells CASSTLSAGRDSPLHF. The CDR3 DNA follows: TGCGCCAGCAGCACCCTATCGGCCGGGAGGGATTCACCCCTCCACTTT.

J is TRBJ1-5 and V is TRBV7-9; D not resolved. The CDR3 sequence is 15 residues long. CDR1 is SEHNR, CDR2 FQNEAQ, per germline (reference sequence). Trimming took 0 bases from V and 6 from J, leaving 12 bases between them. The CDR3 DNA sequence: TGTGCCAGCAGCTTAGCCGGAAGTCGGAGTCAGCCCCAGCATTTT. It codes for CASSLAGSRSQPQHF.

This chain links TRBV2 with TRBJ2-5; TRBD1 might be the D (5 bases). CDR1 is SNHLY, CDR2 FYNNEI, per germline. The V end was cut by 3 bases, the J end by 4 bases, with 18 bases between. The CDR3 sequence is 16 residues long. The CDR3 loop is CASSDRAAPGIETQYF. CDR3 DNA: TGTGCCAGCAGTGACAGGGCAGCACCGGGCATAGAGACCCAGTACTTC.

This chain uses TRBV4-2 with TRBJ1-4; 7 positions match TRBD1. V trimming: 1 base; J trimming: 7 bases; junction bases outside the gene matches: 3. There are 14 residues in the CDR3. Germline V gene lookup returns CDR1 LGHNA and CDR2 YNFKEQ. The CDR3 DNA sequence: TGTGCCAGCAGCCAAGGACAGGGCAGTGAAAAACTGTTTTTT. Translating gives CASSQGQGSEKLFF.

The chain carries TRBV11-1 and TRBJ1-1, with D unclear. This CDR3 spans 15 amino acids. With 1 base removed from V and 2 bases from J, the gap between germline ends came to 11 bases. Germline assignment: CDR1 SGHAT and CDR2 FQDESV (reference sequence). CDR3: CASSLEEGGNTEAFF. For the CDR3, the DNA is TGTGCCAGCAGCTTAGAGGAGGGTGGAAACACTGAAGCTTTCTTT.

The CDR3: CASSPPRTAKNIQYF. The DNA of the CDR3 is TGTGCCAGCAGTCCTCCGCGAACTGCCAAAAACATTCAGTACTTC. The genes are TRBV28 and TRBJ2-4, with D uncertain. Germline values: CDR1 MDHEN, CDR2 SYDVKM. The V end lost 5 bases, the J end lost 1 base, and 12 bases lay between the germline ends. CDR3 size: 15 residues.

V is TRBV19 and J is TRBJ2-3; TRBD2 aligns across 8 bases. The CDR3 extends over 15 amino acids. J was trimmed by 2 bases and V by 7 bases; bases with no gene match: 8. Germline lookup yields CDR1 LNHDA and CDR2 SQIVND (reference sequence). As DNA, the CDR3 is TGTGCCAGTACCTCCGGCGGGGGGAACACAGATACGCAGTATTTT. It specifies CASTSGGGNTDTQYF.

The V gene is TRBV5-8, the J gene TRBJ2-1; 11 bases are a match to TRBD2. Germline-derived CDR1 and CDR2 are SGHTS and YDEGEE. This CDR3 spans 18 amino acids. V was clipped by 0 bases and J by 0 bases; unmatched bases: 5. The CDR3, as DNA: TGTGCCAGCAGCTTGGTAGGGCTAGCGGGAGGCTCCTACAATGAGCAGTTCTTC. Its translation is CASSLVGLAGGSYNEQFF.

This clone was seen a few times. This chain links TRBV12-3 or TRBV12-4 with TRBJ1-1; D not resolved. The V end lost 3 bases, the J end lost 10 bases, and 15 bases lay between the germline ends. This CDR3 is 13 amino acids long. The CDR3 protein is CASSFRLGEGAFF. The CDR3 DNA follows: TGTGCCAGCAGTTTTCGCCTTGGGGAGGGAGCTTTCTTT.

This sequence joins TRBV6-2 or TRBV6-3 and TRBJ2-4; 7 bases align to TRBD1. The germline CDR1 and CDR2 sequences are MNHEY and SVGEGT. The CDR3 extends over 17 amino acids. J gave up 0 bases and V 5 bases, and 10 bases lay outside the gene matches. The CDR3 region has the DNA TGTGCCAGCAGTCCAATAACAGGGGCTACAGCCAAAAACATTCAGTACTTC. Its translation is CASSPITGATAKNIQYF.